Presented here are 29 T cell receptor beta chains from one specimen sequenced in a study of blood T cell repertoires in COVID-19. Some clones are missing from TCRdb's copy, which holds only in-frame ones; the method was immunoSEQ multiplex PCR. The sample carries more than 150,000 clones, approximately 86% recorded once. The sample was peripheral blood. The receptor set was obtained from a man aged 18 to 30 with acute or convalescent COVID-19.

The CDR3 bases are TGTGCCAGCAGCCAACTCACCGAGACCCAGTACTTC. Protein sequence: CASSQLTETQYF. The genes are TRBV12-3 or TRBV12-4 and TRBJ2-5; D gene unclear. The CDR3 sequence is 12 residues long. V lost 6 bases and J lost 5, with 10 bases in between.

The V and J genes are TRBV9 and TRBJ2-1; tentatively, D is TRBD1 (5 bases). Germline CDR1 SGDLS, CDR2 YYNGEE. This CDR3 spans 16 amino acids. Trimming pared 6 bases from V and 9 bases from J, leaving 25 bases between. DNA for the CDR3: TGTGCCAGCACCAGAAGAGGAACCCAGGGTACCACTGAGCAGTTCTTC. Protein sequence: CASTRRGTQGTTEQFF. Supplemented by reference TRBV9 and TRBJ2-1, the full variable domain reads DSGVTQTPKHLITATGQRVTLRCSPRSGDLSVYWYQQSLDQGLQFLIQYYNGEERAKGNILERFSAQQFPDLHSELNLSSLELGDSALYFCASTRRGTQGTTEQFFGPGTRLTVL.

This clone was seen only once. This chain connects TRBV28 to TRBJ1-2; 10 bases are a match to TRBD1. This CDR3 spans 13 amino acids. The germline CDR1 and CDR2 sequences are MDHEN and SYDVKM. The V and J ends lost 6 bases and 8 bases, in that order; junction bases with no gene match: 6. CDR3 protein: CASRTGGRAGYTF. CDR3 DNA sequence: TGTGCCAGCAGGACAGGGGGCCGCGCCGGCTACACCTTC.

The chain links TRBV2 to TRBJ2-5, with TRBD1 matching 11 bases. CDR1 is SNHLY, CDR2 FYNNEI, per germline. The V gene end was trimmed by 5 bases and the J gene end by 5 bases; junction bases not matched to a gene: 7. The CDR3 totals 15 residues. The CDR3 nucleotides are TGTGCCAGCAGTTTGGGACAGGGGGTTTTTGAGACCCAGTACTTC. Protein sequence: CASSLGQGVFETQYF.

This clone was detected a few times. The J gene is TRBJ1-1, the V gene TRBV12-5; D call uncertain. Trimming took off 1 base at V and 2 bases at J, with 23 bases between the two ends. The CDR3 spans 19 residues. CDR1 and CDR2 from the germline V gene are LGHNT and FRNRAP. The CDR3 region is CASGLGALGSLGRNTEAFF. CDR3 DNA: TGTGCTAGTGGTTTGGGCGCTCTCGGGAGCCTCGGGCGTAACACTGAAGCTTTCTTT.

This rearrangement joins TRBV5-1 to TRBJ2-1; 12 nucleotides line up with TRBD2. The CDR3 is made up of 15 amino acids. V lost 5 bases to trimming and J lost 7 bases; unmatched junction nucleotides: 7. CDR1 is SGHRS and CDR2 is YFSETQ in the germline V gene. The CDR3: CASSPGLAGWNEQFF. The CDR3 nucleotides read TGCGCCAGCAGTCCCGGACTAGCGGGGTGGAATGAGCAGTTCTTC. Variable domain in full (rest from reference TRBV5-1 and TRBJ2-1): KAGVTQTPRYLIKTRGQQVTLSCSPISGHRSVSWYQQTPGQGLQFLFEYFSETQRNKGNFPGRFSGRQFSNSRSEMNVSTLELGDSALYLCASSPGLAGWNEQFFGPGTRLTVL.

The rearrangement links TRBV10-2 to TRBJ2-1, with 12 nucleotides matching TRBD2. There are 14 residues in the CDR3. Per the germline V gene, CDR1 is WSHSY and CDR2 is SAAADI. V shed 6 bases and J 5 bases; nucleotides not matched to a gene: 2. The CDR3 DNA follows: TGCGCCAGCAGCGGACTAGCGGGGAACAATGAGCAGTTCTTC. This sequence encodes CASSGLAGNNEQFF.

The gene calls are TRBV28 and TRBJ1-2; D unclear. Trimming stripped 8 bases from V and 8 bases from J, with 18 bases between. The CDR3 is made up of 13 amino acids. Germline CDR1 MDHEN, CDR2 SYDVKM. The DNA of the CDR3 is TGTGCCAGCTCCGGCAGGCGGGCTGAAGGCTACACCTTC. Translating gives CASSGRRAEGYTF.

This chain links TRBV9 with TRBJ2-6; tentatively, D is TRBD2 (7 bases). Trimming shortened V by 3 bases and J by 3 bases, and 22 bases separated the two germline ends. The CDR3 extends over 19 amino acids. The germline V gene has CDR1 SGDLS and CDR2 YYNGEE. The DNA for the CDR3 is TGTGCCAGCAGCGCCCCTGCGAGCAGGGGAGGGTTTGGGGCCAACGTCCTGACTTTC. This codes for CASSAPASRGGFGANVLTF.

V and J are TRBV6-5 and TRBJ1-4, with no clear D. Germline V gene data show CDR1 as MNHEY and CDR2 as SVGAGI. The germline V and J ends were trimmed by 8 bases and 3 bases, with 10 bases remaining between them. The CDR3 spans 13 residues. In nucleotides, the CDR3 is TGTGCCAGCGTCAGTTTGGCTAATGAAAAACTGTTTTTT. Translated, it gives CASVSLANEKLFF.

The CDR3 reads CASSVQGSNQPQHF. As DNA, the CDR3 is TGTGCCAGCAGTGTACAGGGCTCTAATCAGCCCCAGCATTTT. The rearrangement links TRBV25-1 to TRBJ1-5, with D possibly TRBD1 on 6 matching bases. The germline V and J ends were trimmed by 4 bases and 4 bases, with 11 bases remaining between them. Germline assignment: CDR1 MGHDK and CDR2 SYGVNS. The CDR3 sequence is 14 residues long.

This chain joins TRBV7-9 and TRBJ2-7, with D possibly being TRBD2 (6 bases). V was cut by 0 bases and J by 6 bases, with 15 bases left in between. CDR1 SEHNR and CDR2 FQNEAQ come from the germline V gene (reference sequence). The CDR3 has 15 amino acids. The CDR3 loop reads CASSLALGGLGEQYF. The CDR3 DNA sequence: TGTGCCAGCAGCTTAGCGCTGGGGGGTCTTGGCGAGCAGTACTTC.

The chain employs TRBV6-5 and TRBJ2-7; 9 bases match TRBD1. V lost 6 bases to trimming and J lost 4 bases; unmatched junction nucleotides: 7. The CDR3 extends over 14 amino acids. Germline V gene data show CDR1 as MNHEY and CDR2 as SVGAGI. Written as DNA, the CDR3 is TGTGCCAGCAGCCGCCGGGACAGGGATTACGAGCAGTACTTC. Amino acids: CASSRRDRDYEQYF.

The chain couples TRBV6-5 to TRBJ1-5; 10 nucleotides match TRBD1. Per germline, CDR1 MNHEY and CDR2 SVGAGI. The ends lost 6 bases at V and 6 bases at J; junction bases unmatched: 8. The CDR3 runs 15 residues. This chain's CDR3 is CASRSDRGLGQPQHF. The CDR3 DNA reads TGTGCCAGCAGATCCGACAGGGGGCTTGGTCAGCCCCAGCATTTT.

The J gene is TRBJ1-2, the V gene TRBV5-1; 7 nucleotides match TRBD1. Trimming cost V 0 bases and J 8 bases; bases outside gene matches: 4. Per the germline V gene, CDR1 is SGHRS and CDR2 is YFSETQ. CDR3 size: 13 residues. The DNA for the CDR3 is TGCGCCAGCAGCTTGGTTAGGGGGCGAGGCTACACCTTC. It translates to CASSLVRGRGYTF.

This clone has just a few counts. The chain has TRBV10-1 and TRBJ1-3; 9 bases match TRBD1. The length of the CDR3 is 17 residues. The V gene's germline CDR1 is WNHNN and CDR2 SYGVQD (reference sequence). V was clipped by 5 bases and J by 4 bases; unmatched bases: 12. The CDR3 loop is CASSPGQGAVGGNTIYF. The CDR3 DNA sequence: TGCGCCAGCAGTCCGGGACAGGGTGCCGTCGGAGGAAACACCATATATTTT.

The rearrangement uses TRBV13 and TRBJ2-3, with TRBD2 matching over 7 bases. V lost 3 bases, J lost 3 bases, and 6 bases stayed unmatched. CDR3 size: 15 residues. Germline values: CDR1 PRHDT, CDR2 FYEKMQ (reference sequence). The CDR3 bases are TGTGCCAGCAGCTTTGGTATGCGGGGGACAGATACGCAGTATTTT. Translated, it gives CASSFGMRGTDTQYF.

V gene TRBV19 combines with J gene TRBJ1-5; no firm D call. Looked up from germline, CDR1 is LNHDA and CDR2 is SQIVND (reference sequence). The CDR3 spans 15 residues. Deletions cut 3 bases from V and 3 bases from J, with 12 bases between. The CDR3 loop is CASSISRGPNQPQHF. DNA for the CDR3: TGTGCCAGTAGTATTTCACGAGGTCCCAATCAGCCCCAGCATTTT.

The chain links TRBV6-6 to TRBJ1-2; a possible D gene is TRBD1 (6 bases). V was shortened by 2 bases and J by 5 bases, with 9 bases between the two germline ends. CDR1 is MNHNY, CDR2 SVGAGI, per germline (reference sequence). CDR3 size: 13 residues. CDR3 region: CASSYGDKYGYTF. Written as DNA, the CDR3 is TGTGCCAGCAGTTACGGGGACAAGTATGGCTACACCTTC.

The chain is built from TRBV7-2 and TRBJ2-7; 7 bases align to TRBD2. The CDR3 spans 13 residues. V lost 4 bases and J lost 3; bases outside the gene matches: 3. From germline, CDR1 is SGHTA and CDR2 FQGNSA. CDR3 DNA: TGTGCCAGCAGCTCGGGACTAAACTACGAGCAGTACGTC. It specifies CASSSGLNYEQYV.

The genes are TRBV27 and TRBJ2-1, with D tentatively TRBD1 (5 bases). The CDR3 loop spans 14 amino acids. Trimming removed 4 bases from V and 6 bases from J, with 13 bases in between. Germline CDR1 and CDR2: MNHEY and SMNVEV (reference sequence). The CDR3 DNA is TGTGCCAGCAGTTGGGGCCAGGAACTCAATGAGCAGTTCTTC. This translates into CASSWGQELNEQFF.

The gene calls are TRBV6-1 and TRBJ2-7, with 8 bases lining up with TRBD2. J lost 1 base, V lost 3 bases, and 11 bases had no gene match. Per the germline V gene, CDR1 is MNHNS and CDR2 is SASEGT. This CDR3 is 17 amino acids long. This chain's CDR3 is CASSEVIGGGGSYEQYV. In DNA form, the CDR3 reads TGTGCCAGCAGTGAGGTAATTGGAGGCGGGGGGTCCTACGAGCAGTACGTC.

The CDR3 DNA sequence: TGTGCCAGCAGCTCCCAGGGGGAGAACTATGGCTACACCTTC. It yields the protein CASSSQGENYGYTF. This sequence joins TRBV7-2 and TRBJ1-2; 7 nucleotides align to TRBD1. The V gene end was trimmed by 4 bases and the J gene end by 2 bases; junction bases not matched to a gene: 4. CDR3 size: 14 residues. Germline assignment: CDR1 SGHTA and CDR2 FQGNSA. Drawing the rest from reference TRBV7-2 and TRBJ1-2, the complete variable domain is GAGVSQSPSNKVTEKGKDVELRCDPISGHTALYWYRQSLGQGLEFLIYFQGNSAPDKSGLPSDRFSAERTGGSVSTLTIQRTQQEDSAVYLCASSSQGENYGYTFGSGTRLTVV.

This chain links TRBV18 with TRBJ2-6, with TRBD1 matching over 9 bases. Germline trimming cut 3 bases from V and 3 bases from J; bases unmatched to any gene: 12. Germline V lookup: CDR1 KGHSH, CDR2 LQKENI. The CDR3 has 19 amino acids. CDR3 in amino acids: CASSPFRGQGPIGANVLTF. In DNA, the CDR3 is TGTGCCAGCTCACCTTTTCGGGGACAGGGACCCATTGGGGCCAACGTCCTGACTTTC.

V usage is TRBV5-1 and J usage is TRBJ1-5, with D possibly TRBD1 on 5 matching bases. CDR3 size: 15 residues. From germline, CDR1 is SGHRS and CDR2 YFSETQ. V was trimmed by 0 bases and J by 7 bases, leaving 14 bases between them. This CDR3 reads CASSLGNRLGQPQHF. CDR3 nucleotides: TGCGCCAGCAGCTTGGGGAACAGGTTGGGGCAGCCCCAGCATTTT.

The chain uses TRBV6-6 and TRBJ1-1; D gene uncertain. Between the trimmed V and J ends, which lost 0 bases and 5 bases, there was a span of 13 bases. Germline V CDR1 and CDR2: MNHNY, SVGAGI (reference sequence). CDR3 length equals 15 residues. The CDR3 DNA reads TGTGCCAGCAGTTACTCGGGAGACTCCCGGACTGAAGCTTTCTTT. It codes for CASSYSGDSRTEAFF.

V usage is TRBV25-1 and J usage is TRBJ2-1; no firm D call. The CDR3 has 14 residues. V gave up 4 bases and J gave up 4 bases, with 11 bases separating them. Germline V lookup: CDR1 MGHDK, CDR2 SYGVNS. CDR3 sequence (DNA): TGTGCCAGCAGTGGGCAGGTCCCATACAATGAGCAGTTCTTC. This codes for CASSGQVPYNEQFF.

The chain joins TRBV6-1 to TRBJ1-5; 7 nucleotides line up with TRBD1. V shed 0 bases, J shed 5 bases, and the junction held 7 bases outside the gene matches. Germline V gives CDR1 MNHNS, CDR2 SASEGT. This CDR3 region has 16 residues. The CDR3 bases are TGTGCCAGCAGTGAAGCACTATACAGGGGAGATCAGCCCCAGCATTTT. Encoded protein: CASSEALYRGDQPQHF.

The chain has TRBV28 and TRBJ2-7; 13 bases fit TRBD2. The V segment lost 6 bases and the J segment 2 bases; nucleotides outside the gene matches: 4. Germline V gene lookup returns CDR1 MDHEN and CDR2 SYDVKM. This CDR3 has 15 residues. The CDR3 loop reads CASRPTSGGAYEQYV. The CDR3 nucleotides read TGTGCCAGCAGGCCTACTAGCGGGGGGGCCTACGAGCAGTACGTC.